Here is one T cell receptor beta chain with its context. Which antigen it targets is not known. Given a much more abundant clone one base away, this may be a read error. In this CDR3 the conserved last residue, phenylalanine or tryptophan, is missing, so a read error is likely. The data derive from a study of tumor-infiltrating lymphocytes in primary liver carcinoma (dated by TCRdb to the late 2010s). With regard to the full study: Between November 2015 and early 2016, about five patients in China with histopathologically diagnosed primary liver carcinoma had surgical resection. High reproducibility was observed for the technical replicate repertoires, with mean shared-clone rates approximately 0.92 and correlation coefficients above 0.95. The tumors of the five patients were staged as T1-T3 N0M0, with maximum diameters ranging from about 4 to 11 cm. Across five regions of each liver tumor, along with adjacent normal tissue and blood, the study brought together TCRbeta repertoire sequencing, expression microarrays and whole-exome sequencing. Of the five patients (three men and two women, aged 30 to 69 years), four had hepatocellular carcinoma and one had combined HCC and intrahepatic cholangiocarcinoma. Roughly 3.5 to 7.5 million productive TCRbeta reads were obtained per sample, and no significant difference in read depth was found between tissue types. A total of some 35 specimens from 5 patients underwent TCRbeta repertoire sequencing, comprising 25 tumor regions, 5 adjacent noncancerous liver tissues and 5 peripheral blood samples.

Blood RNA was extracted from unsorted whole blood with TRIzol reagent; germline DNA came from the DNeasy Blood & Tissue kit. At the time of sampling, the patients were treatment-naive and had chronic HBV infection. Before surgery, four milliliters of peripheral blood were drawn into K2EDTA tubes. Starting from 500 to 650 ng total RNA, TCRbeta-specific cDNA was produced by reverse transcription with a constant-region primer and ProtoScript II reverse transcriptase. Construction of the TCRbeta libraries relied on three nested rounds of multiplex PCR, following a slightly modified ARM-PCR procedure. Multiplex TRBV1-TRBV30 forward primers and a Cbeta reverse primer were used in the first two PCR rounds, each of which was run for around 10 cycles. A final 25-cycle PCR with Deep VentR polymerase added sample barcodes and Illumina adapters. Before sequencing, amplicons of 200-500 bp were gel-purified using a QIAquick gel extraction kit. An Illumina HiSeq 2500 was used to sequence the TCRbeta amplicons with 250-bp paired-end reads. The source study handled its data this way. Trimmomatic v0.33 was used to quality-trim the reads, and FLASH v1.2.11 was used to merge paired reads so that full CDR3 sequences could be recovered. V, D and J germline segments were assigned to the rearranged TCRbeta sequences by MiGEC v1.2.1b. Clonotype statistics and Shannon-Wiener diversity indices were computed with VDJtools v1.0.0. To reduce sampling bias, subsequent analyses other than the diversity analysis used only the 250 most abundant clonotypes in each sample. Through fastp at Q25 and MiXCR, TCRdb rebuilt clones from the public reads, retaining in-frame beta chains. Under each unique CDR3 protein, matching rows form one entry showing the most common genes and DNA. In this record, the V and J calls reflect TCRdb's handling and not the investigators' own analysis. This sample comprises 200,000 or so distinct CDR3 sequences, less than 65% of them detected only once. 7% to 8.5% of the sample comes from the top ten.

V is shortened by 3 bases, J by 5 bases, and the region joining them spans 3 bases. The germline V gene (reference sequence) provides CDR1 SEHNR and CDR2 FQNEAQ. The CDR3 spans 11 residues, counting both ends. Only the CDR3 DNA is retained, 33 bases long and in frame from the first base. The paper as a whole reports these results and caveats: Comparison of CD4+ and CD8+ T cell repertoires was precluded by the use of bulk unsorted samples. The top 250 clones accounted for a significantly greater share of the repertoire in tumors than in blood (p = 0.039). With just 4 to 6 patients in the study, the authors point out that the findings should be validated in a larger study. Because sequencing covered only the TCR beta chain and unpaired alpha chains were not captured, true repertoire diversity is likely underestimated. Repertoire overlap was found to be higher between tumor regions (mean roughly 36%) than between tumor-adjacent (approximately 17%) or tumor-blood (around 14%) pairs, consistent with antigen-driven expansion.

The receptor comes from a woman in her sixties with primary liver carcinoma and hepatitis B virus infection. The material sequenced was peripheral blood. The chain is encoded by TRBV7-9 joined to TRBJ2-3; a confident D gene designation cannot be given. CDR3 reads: CASSFLDTQYL. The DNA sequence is TGTGCCAGCAGCTTCTTAGATACGCAGTATTTA.